This T cell receptor (beta chain) was captured by sequencing in a study of T cell responses to AZD1222 COVID-19 vaccine (dated by TCRdb to the early 2020s). In the study overall: AZD1222 recipients given second doses at about 4 weeks or at about 12 weeks were pooled, since spike-specific TCR depth and breadth were not found to differ between the two schedules. A total of 233 trial participants underwent TCR sequencing, of whom about 210 received two doses of AZD1222 and about 26 received two doses of the MenACWY control vaccine. Trial participants were enrolled by age into subgroups of 18-55, 56-69 and 70-plus years, and about 150, 27 and 61 TCR-sequenced participants, respectively, were included in these subgroups.

The CDR3 regions of human TCRbeta chains were analyzed by immunosequencing. Per the source publication's procedure: TCRs in the repertoires were compared against a reference library of SARS-CoV-2-specific TCRs that had been generated with the MIRA antigen-specificity platform. Breadth meant the fraction of unique TCRs that were SARS-CoV-2-associated, whereas depth meant the fraction of total T cells that were SARS-CoV-2-associated. Using the MIRA data, each spike-specific TCR was assigned both to the spike region to which the TCR was reactive and to a CD4 or CD8 class. Log10-transformed breadth and depth values were compared by one-way ANOVA with Sidak's multiple comparisons tests. TCRdb retrieved this table from immuneACCESS and kept in-frame rearrangements only. Not all clones are present; in checked studies, unresolved V genes account for under half, and no reason is known for the remainder. That table is the source of V, J and clone size, and D and trimming were worked out from the DNA. The sample table lists about 180,000 clones, roughly nine tenths of them with a count of one. Of the sample, about 1.5% is held by the ten largest clones.

Taken with the paper, the label for time point translates to: baseline before first vaccination. Vaccinee samples were obtained from the UK trials COV001 and COV002, which included a single-blind randomized controlled phase 2/3 trial of AZD1222 (ChAdOx1 nCoV-19) in healthy adults. For TCRbeta chain sequencing, PBMC samples were collected from trial participants at day 0 and at day 28 after the second dose. The investigation overall reported the following: Participants were mostly white British and included more females than males, and it was suggested by the authors that clonal diversity may have been underestimated. In the small 56-69-year group, the increase in depth fell short of significance, most likely because of low power. Only 5 to 7 AZD1222 recipients were SARS-CoV-2 seropositive at baseline, limiting conclusions about previously exposed vaccinees. A significant rise in spike-specific TCR breadth and depth was observed after two AZD1222 doses relative to day 0 and relative to MenACWY recipients. Reportedly, close to half of the unique spike-specific TCRs recognized epitopes lying outside the regions that are mutated in the B.1.351 and B.1.1.7 variants. Because no day 14 peak-response samples were available, the repertoires could be characterized only after the peak T cell response. CD4 TCRs associated with the vaccine covered the entire spike protein, and the dominant responses were in regions 160-218 and 743-854.

Worth noting for this clone: Its antigen has not been determined. Base qualities are not recorded, but no much larger clone differs from it by a single base.

From a lookup of the germline V gene, CDR1 and CDR2 are SGHRS and YFSETQ. V loses 0 bases, J loses 2 bases, and the germline ends lie 19 bases apart. The CDR3 sequence holds 18 residues, the cysteine and phenylalanine included. CDR3 DNA is the only sequence kept; it has 54 bases, read in frame from the first base. This sample comprised peripheral blood, obtained on day 0 of AZD1222 vaccination. This sequence uses TRBV5-1 and TRBJ2-3; TRBD2 is a possible D gene, resting on 7 matching bases. The sequence was collected from an adult in good health. The DNA is as follows: TGCGCCAGCAGCTTGGCCTCGGGGGGCGCTTCTTCCACAGATACGCAGTATTTT. It translates as CASSLASGGASSTDTQYF.